The T cell receptor (beta chain) described here comes from a study of T cells in Graves' hyperthyroidism and ophthalmopathy. About the study: Staff took peripheral blood when the initial diagnosis was made, before any treatment began.

Notes on the study in general: Blood held most thyroid clonotypes expanded above 0.001 frequency.

Comment on this clonotype: Its matching antigen is unknown.

It was at first hyperthyroidism diagnosis, before any ophthalmopathy symptoms, that the blood sample was taken. The CDR3 regions of TCR beta were amplified from RNA transcripts. The HTBI primer set drove a first-round RT-PCR of the TCR CDR3. MiXCR, applied by TCRdb to the multiplex PCR reads, yields one record per CDR3 protein. This table holds fewer than 450,000 distinct CDR3 sequences, roughly 17% found once. Trimming took off 5 bases at V and 0 bases at J, with 14 bases between the two ends. From germline, CDR1 is KGHDR and CDR2 SFDVKD. The CDR3 contains 16 residues. Sequencing used blood. This TCR was sampled from a young woman with Graves' hyperthyroidism that later progressed to Graves' ophthalmopathy. The J gene is TRBJ2-3, the V gene TRBV24-1; D perhaps matches TRBD2 (7 bases). CDR3 residues: CATSGGGSSSTDTQYF. The CDR3, as DNA: TGTGCCACCAGTGGCGGGGGCTCTTCCAGCACAGATACGCAGTATTTT.